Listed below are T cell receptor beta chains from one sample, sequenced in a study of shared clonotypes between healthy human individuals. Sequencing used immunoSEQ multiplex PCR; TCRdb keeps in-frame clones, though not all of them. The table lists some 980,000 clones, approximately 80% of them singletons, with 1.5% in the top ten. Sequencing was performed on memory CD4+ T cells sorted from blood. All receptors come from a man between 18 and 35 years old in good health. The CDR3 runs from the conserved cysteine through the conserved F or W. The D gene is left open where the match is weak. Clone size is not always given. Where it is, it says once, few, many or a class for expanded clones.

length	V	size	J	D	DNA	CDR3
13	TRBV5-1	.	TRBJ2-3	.	TGCGCCAGCAGGGTGGCCGGCACAGATACGCAGTATTTT	CASRVAGTDTQYF
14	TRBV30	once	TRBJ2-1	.	TGTGCCTGGAGTGCCACAACCGTCTACAATGAGCAGTTCTTC	CAWSATTVYNEQFF
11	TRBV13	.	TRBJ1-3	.	TGTGCCAGCAGCTTAGGGGCTGCCATATATTTT	CASSLGAAIYF
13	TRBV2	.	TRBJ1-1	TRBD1	TGTGCCAGCGGACAGGGCCCGGGGGCTGAAGCTTTCTTT	CASGQGPGAEAFF
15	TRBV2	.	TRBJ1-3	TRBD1	TGTGCCAGCAGGGGGACAGGGCACTCTGGAAACACCATATATTTT	CASRGTGHSGNTIYF
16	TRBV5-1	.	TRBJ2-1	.	TGCGCCAGCAGCTTGAGAGCGTCCAGCTCCTACAATGAGCAGTTCTTC	CASSLRASSSYNEQFF
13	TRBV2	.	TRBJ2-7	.	TGTGCCAGCAGTCCCGGGACAATCTACGAGCAGTACTTC	CASSPGTIYEQYF
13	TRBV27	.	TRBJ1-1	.	TGTGCCAGCAGGGGAGACAGTGTCACTGAAGCTTTCTTT	CASRGDSVTEAFF
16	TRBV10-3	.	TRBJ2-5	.	TGTGCCATCAGTGAGTCGGGTCTAGCCTACCAAGAGACCCAGTACTTC	CAISESGLAYQETQYF
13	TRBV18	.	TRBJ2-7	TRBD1	TGTGCCAGCTCACCAGGAACCGGGACAGGGGAGTACTTC	CASSPGTGTGEYF
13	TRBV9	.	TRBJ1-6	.	TGTGCCAGCACCGGGGTCGATAATTCACCCCTCCACTTT	CASTGVDNSPLHF
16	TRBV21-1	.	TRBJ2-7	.	TGTGCCAGCAGCAACACAGGACTAGCGGGATCCTACGAGCAGTACTTC	CASSNTGLAGSYEQYF
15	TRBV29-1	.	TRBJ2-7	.	TGCAGCGCTGCCGCGAAGGGGGGACACACCTACGAGCAGTACTTC	CSAAAKGGHTYEQYF
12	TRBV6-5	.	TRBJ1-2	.	TGTGCCAGCAGTTACTCAGGAACTGGCTACACCTTC	CASSYSGTGYTF
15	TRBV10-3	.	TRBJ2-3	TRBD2	TGTGCCATCAGCGGACTAGCGGGAACGACAGATACGCAGTATTTT	CAISGLAGTTDTQYF
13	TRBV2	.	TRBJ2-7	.	TGTGCCAGCAGTACCAATGAAGCCTACGAGCAGTACTTC	CASSTNEAYEQYF
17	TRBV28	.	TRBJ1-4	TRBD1	TGTGCCAGCAGTCGTACTGGACAGGGGACGAGGAATGAAAAACTGTTTTTT	CASSRTGQGTRNEKLFF
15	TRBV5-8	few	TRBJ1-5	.	TGTGCCAGCAGCCTAGGTTCCGGCTCAAATCAGCCCCAGCATTTT	CASSLGSGSNQPQHF
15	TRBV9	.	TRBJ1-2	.	TGTGCCAGCAGCCCTAACCTCAGGGACCCCTATGGCTACACCTTC	CASSPNLRDPYGYTF
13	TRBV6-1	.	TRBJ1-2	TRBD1	TGTGCCAGCAGTCCGGGACAGGAATATGGCTACACCTTC	CASSPGQEYGYTF
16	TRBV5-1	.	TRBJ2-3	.	TGCGCCAGCAGCGTTGGGCCGGGGGCTAGCACAGATACGCAGTATTTT	CASSVGPGASTDTQYF
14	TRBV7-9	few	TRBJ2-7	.	TGTGCCAGCAGCTTACTAGGGGCGATAAACGAGCAGTACTTC	CASSLLGAINEQYF
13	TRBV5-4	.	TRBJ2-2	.	TGTGCCAGCAGCTTGGGGGAAACCGGGGAGCTGTTTTTT	CASSLGETGELFF
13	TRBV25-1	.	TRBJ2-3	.	TGTGCCAGCACTGACAGGAACACAGATACGCAGTATTTT	CASTDRNTDTQYF
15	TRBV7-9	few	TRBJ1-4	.	TGTGCCAGCAGCTTGTCCGGCGCCGATAATGAAAAACTGTTTTTT	CASSLSGADNEKLFF
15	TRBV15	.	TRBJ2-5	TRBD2	TGTGCCACCAGCAGAGGGGGAGCGGGGATGCGGACCCAGTACTTC	CATSRGGAGMRTQYF
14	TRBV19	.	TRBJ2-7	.	TGTGCCCGGGGAGCGTCAACAGAAAGGAACGAGCAGTACTTC	CARGASTERNEQYF
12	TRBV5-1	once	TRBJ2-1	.	TGCGCCAGCAGCTTGGTTGACCTTGAGCAGTTCTTC	CASSLVDLEQFF
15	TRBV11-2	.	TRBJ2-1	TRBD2	TGTGCCAGCAGCTACCAGCGGGGGGGCCTCAATGAGCAGTTCTTC	CASSYQRGGLNEQFF
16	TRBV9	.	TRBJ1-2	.	TGTGCCAGCAGCGCGGTCAGTGGCCCCTCTAACTATGGCTACACCTTC	CASSAVSGPSNYGYTF
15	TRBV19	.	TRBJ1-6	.	TGTGCCAGTAGCACGGCGGAGGGGGTAAATTCACCCCTCCACTTT	CASSTAEGVNSPLHF
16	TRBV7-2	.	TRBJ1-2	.	TGTGCCAGCAGCTCAGGGTGGCTCAGATCCGGCTATGGCTACACCTTC	CASSSGWLRSGYGYTF
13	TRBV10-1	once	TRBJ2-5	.	TGCGCCAGCAGTGTAGGGGTAAAGGAGACCCAGTACTTC	CASSVGVKETQYF
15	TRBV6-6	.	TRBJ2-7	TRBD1	TGTGCCAGCAGCCCGTGGCAGGGGGCTTCCTACGAGCAGTACTTC	CASSPWQGASYEQYF
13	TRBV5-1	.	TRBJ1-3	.	TGCGCCAGCAGCTTGGACTTGGCCGCAAACATATATTTT	CASSLDLAANIYF
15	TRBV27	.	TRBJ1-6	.	TGTGCCAGCAGTTTACAGGGGAGCCATAATTCACCCCTCCACTTT	CASSLQGSHNSPLHF
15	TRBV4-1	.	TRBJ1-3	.	TGCGCCAGCAGCCAAAGGGACATACCCGGAAACACCATATATTTT	CASSQRDIPGNTIYF
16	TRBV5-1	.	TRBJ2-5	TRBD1	TGCGCCAGCGCAGACCAGGGGGCCCGGCCCGAAGAGACCCAGTACTTC	CASADQGARPEETQYF
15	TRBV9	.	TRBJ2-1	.	TGTGCCAGCAGCCCGGACGGACTGGGATACAATGAGCAGTTCTTC	CASSPDGLGYNEQFF
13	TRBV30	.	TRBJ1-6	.	TGTGCCTGGAGTACAGCCCGAAATTCACCCCTCCACTTT	CAWSTARNSPLHF
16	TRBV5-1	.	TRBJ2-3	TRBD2	TGCGCCAGCAGCGCACTAGCGGCCCTGGGCGCAGATACGCAGTATTTT	CASSALAALGADTQYF
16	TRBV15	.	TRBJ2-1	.	TGTGCCACCAGCACCTCCAGGGGCCACTCCTACAATGAGCAGTTCTTC	CATSTSRGHSYNEQFF
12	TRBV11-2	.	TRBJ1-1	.	TGTGCCAGCAGCTTAAATCTCGGGGAAGCTTTCTTT	CASSLNLGEAFF
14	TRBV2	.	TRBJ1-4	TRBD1	TGTGCCAGCAGTGGACAGGGGACGGGTGAAAAACTGTTTTTT	CASSGQGTGEKLFF
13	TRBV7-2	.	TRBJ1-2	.	TGTGCCAGCAGCCTTCTTGGCTGGAGTGGCTACACCTTC	CASSLLGWSGYTF
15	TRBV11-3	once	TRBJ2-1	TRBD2	TGTGCCAGCAGCTTAAGCGGGGGGGCTTACAATGAGCAGTTCTTC	CASSLSGGAYNEQFF
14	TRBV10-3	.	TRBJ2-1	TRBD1	TGTGCCATCTCGCGGAAACAGGGGGAACATGAGCAGTTCTTC	CAISRKQGEHEQFF